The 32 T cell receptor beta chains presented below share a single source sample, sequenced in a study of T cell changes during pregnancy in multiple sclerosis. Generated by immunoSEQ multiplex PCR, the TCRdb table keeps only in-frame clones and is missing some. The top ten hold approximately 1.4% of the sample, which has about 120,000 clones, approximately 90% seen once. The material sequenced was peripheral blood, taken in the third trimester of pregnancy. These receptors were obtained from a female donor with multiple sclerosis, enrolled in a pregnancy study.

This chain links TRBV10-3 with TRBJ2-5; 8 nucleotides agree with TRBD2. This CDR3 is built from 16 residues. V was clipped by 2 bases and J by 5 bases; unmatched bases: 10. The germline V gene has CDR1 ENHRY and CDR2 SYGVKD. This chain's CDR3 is CAISEVLSGVRETQYF. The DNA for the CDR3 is TGTGCCATCAGTGAGGTTCTTAGCGGGGTGCGGGAGACCCAGTACTTC.

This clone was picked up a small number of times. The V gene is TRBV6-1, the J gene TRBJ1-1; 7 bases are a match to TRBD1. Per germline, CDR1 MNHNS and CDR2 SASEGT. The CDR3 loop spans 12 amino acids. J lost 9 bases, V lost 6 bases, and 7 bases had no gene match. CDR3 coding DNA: TGTGCCAGCAGCCACGGGACAGAGAAAGCTTTCTTT. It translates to CASSHGTEKAFF.

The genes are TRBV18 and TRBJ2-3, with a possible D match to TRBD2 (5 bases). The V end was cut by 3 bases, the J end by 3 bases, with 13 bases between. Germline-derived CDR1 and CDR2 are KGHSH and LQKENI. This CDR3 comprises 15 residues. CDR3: CASSPDYLRTDTQYF. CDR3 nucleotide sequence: TGTGCCAGCTCACCCGACTACCTCCGGACAGATACGCAGTATTTT.

CDR3 in amino acids: CASSSLTGVIEFNYGYTF. The CDR3 DNA reads TGTGCCAGCAGCTCGCTGACAGGGGTTATAGAATTTAACTATGGCTACACCTTC. This chain uses TRBV7-9 with TRBJ1-2, with 8 nucleotides matching TRBD1. V gave up 4 bases and J gave up 1 base; unmatched junction bases: 14. The germline V gene encodes CDR1 SEHNR and CDR2 FQNEAQ (reference sequence). The CDR3 is made up of 18 amino acids.

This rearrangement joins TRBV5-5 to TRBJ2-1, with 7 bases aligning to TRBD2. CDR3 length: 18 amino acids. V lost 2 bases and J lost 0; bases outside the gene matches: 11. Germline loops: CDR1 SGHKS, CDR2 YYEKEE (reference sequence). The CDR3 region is CASSFRLGGGTSYNEQFF. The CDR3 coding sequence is TGTGCCAGCAGCTTTAGACTCGGGGGAGGGACCTCCTACAATGAGCAGTTCTTC.

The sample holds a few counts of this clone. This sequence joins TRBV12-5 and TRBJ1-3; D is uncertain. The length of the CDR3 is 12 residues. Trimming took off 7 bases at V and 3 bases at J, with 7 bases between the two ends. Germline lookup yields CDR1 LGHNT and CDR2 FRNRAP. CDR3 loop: CASARDGNTIYF. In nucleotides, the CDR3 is TGTGCTAGTGCAAGAGATGGAAACACCATATATTTT.

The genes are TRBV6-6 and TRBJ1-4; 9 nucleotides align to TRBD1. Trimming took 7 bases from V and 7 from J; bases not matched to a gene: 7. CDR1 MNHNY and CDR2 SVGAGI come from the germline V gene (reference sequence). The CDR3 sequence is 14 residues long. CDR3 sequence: CASTIGTGSEKLFF. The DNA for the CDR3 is TGTGCCAGCACTATAGGGACAGGGAGTGAAAAACTGTTTTTT.

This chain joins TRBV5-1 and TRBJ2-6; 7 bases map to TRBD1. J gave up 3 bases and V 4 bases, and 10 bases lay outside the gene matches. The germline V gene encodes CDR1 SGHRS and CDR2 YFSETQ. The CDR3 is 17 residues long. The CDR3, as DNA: TGCGCCAGCAGCCCGCCGGGACAGTTTTTTGGGGCCAACGTCCTGACTTTC. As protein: CASSPPGQFFGANVLTF.

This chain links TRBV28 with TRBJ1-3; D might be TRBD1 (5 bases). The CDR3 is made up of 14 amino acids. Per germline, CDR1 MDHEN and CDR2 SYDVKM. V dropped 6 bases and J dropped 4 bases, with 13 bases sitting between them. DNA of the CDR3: TGTGCCAGCAGCCAAGACAGCGAGGGAAACACCATATATTTT. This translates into CASSQDSEGNTIYF.

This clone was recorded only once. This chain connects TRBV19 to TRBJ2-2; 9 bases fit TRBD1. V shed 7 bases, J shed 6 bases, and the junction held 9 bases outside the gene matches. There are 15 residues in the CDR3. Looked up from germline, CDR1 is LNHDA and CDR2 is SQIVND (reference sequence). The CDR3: CASIPGQGIPGELFF. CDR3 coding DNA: TGTGCCAGTATACCGGGACAGGGTATCCCCGGGGAGCTGTTTTTT.

The CDR3 DNA reads TGTGCCAGCAGTTTAGGGTTGCGGGGGCCTAGCACAGATACGCAGTATTTT. Protein product: CASSLGLRGPSTDTQYF. V gene TRBV27 combines with J gene TRBJ2-3, with a tentative D call TRBD2 (7 bases). The CDR3 extends over 17 amino acids. Germline values: CDR1 MNHEY, CDR2 SMNVEV (reference sequence). Trimming shortened V by 2 bases and J by 0 bases, and 15 bases separated the two germline ends.

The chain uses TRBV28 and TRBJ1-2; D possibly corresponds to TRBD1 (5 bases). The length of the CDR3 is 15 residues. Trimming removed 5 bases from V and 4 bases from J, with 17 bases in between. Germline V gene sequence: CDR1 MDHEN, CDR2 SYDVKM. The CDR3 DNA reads TGTGCCAGCAGTCCCCACCAGGGTAGAGGCTATGGCTACACCTTC. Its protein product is CASSPHQGRGYGYTF.

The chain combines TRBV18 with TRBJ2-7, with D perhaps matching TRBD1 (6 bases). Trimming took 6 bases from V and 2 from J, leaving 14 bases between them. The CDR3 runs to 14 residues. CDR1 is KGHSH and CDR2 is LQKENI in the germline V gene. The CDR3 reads CASSQSGVPYEQYF. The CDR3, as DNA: TGTGCCAGCTCTCAGTCAGGGGTTCCCTACGAGCAGTACTTC.

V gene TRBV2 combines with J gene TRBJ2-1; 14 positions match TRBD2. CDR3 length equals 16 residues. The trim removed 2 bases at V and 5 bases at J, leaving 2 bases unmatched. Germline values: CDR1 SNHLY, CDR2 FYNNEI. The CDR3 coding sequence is TGTGCCAGCAGTGAAAGGGGACTAGCGGGAGACAATGAGCAGTTCTTC. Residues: CASSERGLAGDNEQFF.

The CDR3 sequence is CASSLAISVSSYNEQFF. The CDR3, as DNA: TGCGCCAGCAGCTTGGCCATCTCCGTGAGCTCCTACAATGAGCAGTTCTTC. The J gene is TRBJ2-1, the V gene TRBV5-1; D not certain. CDR1 and CDR2 (germline): SGHRS, YFSETQ. Trimming removed 0 bases at V and 0 bases at J, with 13 bases between. There are 17 residues in the CDR3.

CDR3 bases: TGTGCCAGCAGCCAAGATCCCCTCAGGGTGGACGAAAAACTGTTTTTT. It encodes CASSQDPLRVDEKLFF. V gene TRBV4-2 combines with J gene TRBJ1-4; perhaps TRBD1 as D (5 bases). Germline-derived CDR1 and CDR2 are LGHNA and YNFKEQ. Trimming removed 0 bases at V and 8 bases at J, with 16 bases between. CDR3 size: 16 residues.

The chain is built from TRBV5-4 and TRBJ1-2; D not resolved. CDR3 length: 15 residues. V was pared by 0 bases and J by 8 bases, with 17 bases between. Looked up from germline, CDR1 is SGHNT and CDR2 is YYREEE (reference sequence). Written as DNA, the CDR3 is TGTGCCAGCAGCTTGGTTCGCGACTCCCGATGGGGCTACACCTTC. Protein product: CASSLVRDSRWGYTF.

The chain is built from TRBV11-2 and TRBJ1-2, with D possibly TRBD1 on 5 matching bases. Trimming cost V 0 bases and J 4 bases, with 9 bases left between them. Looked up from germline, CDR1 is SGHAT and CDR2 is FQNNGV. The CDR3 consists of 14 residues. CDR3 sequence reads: CASSLEGRVYGYTF. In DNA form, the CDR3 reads TGTGCCAGCAGCTTAGAGGGCAGGGTCTATGGCTACACCTTC.

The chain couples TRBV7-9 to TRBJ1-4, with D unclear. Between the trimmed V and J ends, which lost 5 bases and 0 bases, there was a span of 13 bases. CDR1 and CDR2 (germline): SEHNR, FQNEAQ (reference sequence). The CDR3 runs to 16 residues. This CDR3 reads CASSTPAGATNEKLFF. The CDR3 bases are TGTGCCAGCAGCACCCCCGCCGGAGCAACTAATGAAAAACTGTTTTTT. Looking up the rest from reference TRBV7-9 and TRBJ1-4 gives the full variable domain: DTGVSQNPRHKITKRGQNVTFRCDPISEHNRLYWYRQTLGQGPEFLTYFQNEAQLEKSRLLSDRFSAERPKGSFSTLEIQRTEQGDSAMYLCASSTPAGATNEKLFFGSGTQLSVL.

In nucleotides, the CDR3 is TGCAGCGTTCTCGGGGTGGGGCTAGCGTTTAACAATGAGCAGTTCTTC. As protein: CSVLGVGLAFNNEQFF. V gene TRBV29-1 combines with J gene TRBJ2-1; a possible D gene is TRBD2 (6 bases). Per the germline V gene, CDR1 is SQVTM and CDR2 is ANQGSEA. This CDR3 region has 16 residues. Trimming pared 5 bases from V and 5 bases from J, leaving 22 bases between.

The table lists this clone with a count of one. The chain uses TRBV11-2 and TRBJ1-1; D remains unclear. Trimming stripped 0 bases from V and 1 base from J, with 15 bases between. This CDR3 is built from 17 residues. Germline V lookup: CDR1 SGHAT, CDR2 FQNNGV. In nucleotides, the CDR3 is TGTGCCAGCAGCTTAGATTATCAGGTCGTGTGGAACACTGAAGCTTTCTTT. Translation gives CASSLDYQVVWNTEAFF.

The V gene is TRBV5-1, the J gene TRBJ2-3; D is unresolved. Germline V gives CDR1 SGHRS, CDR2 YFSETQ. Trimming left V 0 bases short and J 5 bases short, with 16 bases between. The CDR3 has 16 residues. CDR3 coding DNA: TGCGCCAGCAGCTTGGAAGTGGTCCCCTCCGGAGATACGCAGTATTTT. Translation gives CASSLEVVPSGDTQYF.

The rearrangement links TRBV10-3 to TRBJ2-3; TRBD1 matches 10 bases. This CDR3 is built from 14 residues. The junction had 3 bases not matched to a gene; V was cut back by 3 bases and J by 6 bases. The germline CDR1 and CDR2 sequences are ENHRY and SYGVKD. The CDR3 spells CAISERTGGDTQYF. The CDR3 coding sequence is TGTGCCATCAGTGAACGGACAGGGGGGGATACGCAGTATTTT.

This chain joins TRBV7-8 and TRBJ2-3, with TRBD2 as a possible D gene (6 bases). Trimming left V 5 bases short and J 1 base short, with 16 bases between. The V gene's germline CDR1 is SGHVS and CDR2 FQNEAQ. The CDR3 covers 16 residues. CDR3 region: CASSTGLGLGTDTQYF. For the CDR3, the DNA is TGTGCCAGCAGCACGGGACTGGGACTGGGCACAGATACGCAGTATTTT.

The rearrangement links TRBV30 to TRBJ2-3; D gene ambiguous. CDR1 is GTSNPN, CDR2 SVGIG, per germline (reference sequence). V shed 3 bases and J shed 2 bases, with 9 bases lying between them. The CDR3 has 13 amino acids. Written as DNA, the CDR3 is TGTGCCTGGAGCAACGAGTTCACAGATACGCAGTATTTT. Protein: CAWSNEFTDTQYF.

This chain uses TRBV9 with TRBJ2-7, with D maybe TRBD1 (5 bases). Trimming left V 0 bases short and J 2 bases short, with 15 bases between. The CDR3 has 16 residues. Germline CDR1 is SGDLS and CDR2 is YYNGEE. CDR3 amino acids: CASSVAPQGQTYEQYF. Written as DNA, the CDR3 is TGTGCCAGCAGCGTAGCTCCCCAGGGTCAAACCTACGAGCAGTACTTC.

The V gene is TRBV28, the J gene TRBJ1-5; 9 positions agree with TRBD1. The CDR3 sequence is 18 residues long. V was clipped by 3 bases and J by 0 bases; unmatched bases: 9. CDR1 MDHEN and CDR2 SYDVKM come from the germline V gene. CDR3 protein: CASSLPRDRDYSNQPQHF. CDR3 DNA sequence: TGTGCCAGCAGTTTGCCCCGGGACAGGGACTATAGCAATCAGCCCCAGCATTTT.

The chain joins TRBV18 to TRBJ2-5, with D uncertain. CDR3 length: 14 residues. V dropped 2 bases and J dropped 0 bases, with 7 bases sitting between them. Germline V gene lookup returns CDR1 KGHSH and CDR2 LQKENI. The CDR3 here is CASSPFMYQETQYF. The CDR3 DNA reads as TGTGCCAGCTCACCATTCATGTACCAAGAGACCCAGTACTTC.

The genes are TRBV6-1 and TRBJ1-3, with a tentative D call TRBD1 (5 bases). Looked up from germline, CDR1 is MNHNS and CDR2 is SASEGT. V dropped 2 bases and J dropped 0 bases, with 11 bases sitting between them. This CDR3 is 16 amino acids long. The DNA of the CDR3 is TGTGCCAGCAGTGAAACAGGCCCGGGCTCTGGAAACACCATATATTTT. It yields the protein CASSETGPGSGNTIYF.

The CDR3 loop reads CASSEVGQGPYNEQFF. In DNA, the CDR3 is TGTGCCAGCAGTGAAGTGGGACAGGGGCCCTACAATGAGCAGTTCTTC. V usage is TRBV6-1 and J usage is TRBJ2-1; the match to TRBD1 covers 10 bases. With 1 base clipped from V and 2 bases from J, the junction kept 2 bases outside the gene matches. The CDR3 contains 16 residues. Germline V gene data show CDR1 as MNHNS and CDR2 as SASEGT.

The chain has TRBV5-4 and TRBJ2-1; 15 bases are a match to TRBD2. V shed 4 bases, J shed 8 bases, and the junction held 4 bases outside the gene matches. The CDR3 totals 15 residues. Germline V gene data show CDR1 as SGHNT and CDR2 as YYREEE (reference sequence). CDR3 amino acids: CASSHGLAGGDEQFF. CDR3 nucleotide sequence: TGTGCCAGCAGCCATGGACTAGCGGGGGGGGATGAGCAGTTCTTC.

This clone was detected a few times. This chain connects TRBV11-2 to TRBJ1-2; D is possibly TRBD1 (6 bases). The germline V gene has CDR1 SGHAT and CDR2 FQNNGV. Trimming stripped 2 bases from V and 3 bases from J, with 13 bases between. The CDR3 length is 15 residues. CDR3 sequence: CASSLRVGGDYGYTF. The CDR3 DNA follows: TGTGCCAGCAGCTTACGAGTAGGGGGGGACTATGGCTACACCTTC. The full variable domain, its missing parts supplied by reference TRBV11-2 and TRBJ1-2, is EAGVAQSPRYKIIEKRQSVAFWCNPISGHATLYWYQQILGQGPKLLIQFQNNGVVDDSQLPKDRFSAERLKGVDSTLKIQPAKLEDSAVYLCASSLRVGGDYGYTFGSGTRLTVV.